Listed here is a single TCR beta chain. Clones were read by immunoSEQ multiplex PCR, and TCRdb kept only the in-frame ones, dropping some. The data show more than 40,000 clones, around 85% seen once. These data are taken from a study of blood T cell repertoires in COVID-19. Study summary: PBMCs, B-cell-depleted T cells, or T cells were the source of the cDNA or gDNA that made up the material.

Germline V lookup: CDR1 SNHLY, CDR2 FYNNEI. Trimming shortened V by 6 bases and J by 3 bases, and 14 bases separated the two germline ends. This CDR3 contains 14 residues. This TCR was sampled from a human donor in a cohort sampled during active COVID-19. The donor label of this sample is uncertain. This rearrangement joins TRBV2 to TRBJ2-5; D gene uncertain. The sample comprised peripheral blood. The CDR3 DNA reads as TGTGCCAGCAGGGAAACATTAACAGAAGAGACCCAGTACTTC. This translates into CASRETLTEETQYF.